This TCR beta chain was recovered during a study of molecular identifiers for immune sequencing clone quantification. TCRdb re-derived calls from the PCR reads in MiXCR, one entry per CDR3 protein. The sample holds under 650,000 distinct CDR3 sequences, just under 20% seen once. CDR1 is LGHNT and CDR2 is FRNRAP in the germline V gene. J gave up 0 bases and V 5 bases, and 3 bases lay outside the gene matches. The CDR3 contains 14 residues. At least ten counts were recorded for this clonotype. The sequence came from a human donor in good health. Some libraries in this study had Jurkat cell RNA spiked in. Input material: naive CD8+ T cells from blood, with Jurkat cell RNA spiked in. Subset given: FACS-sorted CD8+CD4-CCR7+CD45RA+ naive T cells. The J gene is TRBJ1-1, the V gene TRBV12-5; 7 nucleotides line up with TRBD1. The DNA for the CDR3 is TGTGCTAGTGGTGGGGACAGTATGAACACTGAAGCTTTCTTT. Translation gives CASGGDSMNTEAFF. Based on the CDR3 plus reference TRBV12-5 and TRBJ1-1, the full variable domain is DARVTQTPRHKVTEMGQEVTMRCQPILGHNTVFWYRQTMMQGLELLAYFRNRAPLDDSGMPKDRFSAEMPDATLATLKIQPSEPRDSAVYFCASGGDSMNTEAFFGQGTRLTVV.